These 15 T cell receptor beta chains originate from one sample sequenced in a study of tissue T cells after allogeneic stem cell transplantation. The data were produced by immunoSEQ multiplex PCR, yet TCRdb's version contains in-frame clones alone and is incomplete. The data contain about 7,700 clones, 36% of them singletons. The time point is: mouse harvest day 14 after allogeneic transplant. The graft held 10^6 splenic CD5+ T cells and 10^7 T-cell-depleted bone marrow cells. The sequencing sample was made of skin. Receptors were obtained from a female BALB/c mouse given C57BL/6 T cells with graft-versus-host disease after an allogeneic hematopoietic cell transplant.

By proportion, this clone is medium-sized. Gene labels here are mouse ones. The CDR3 goes on 1 residue after the read ends, and that part is filled in from the germline J gene. The V gene is TRBV3, the J gene TRBJ2-7; TRBD2 agrees at 7 bases. CDR3 length: 14 residues. V lost 0 bases to trimming and J lost 1 base; unmatched junction nucleotides: 0. Germline loops: CDR1 SNHLY, CDR2 FYNGKV (reference sequence). The part of the CDR3 DNA that was read is TGTGCCAGCAGCTTAGCCTGGGGGTCCTATGAACAGTAC. Amino acid sequence: CASSLAWGSYEQY. The full CDR3 reads CASSLAWGSYEQYF. The full variable domain, in which reference TRBV3 and TRBJ2-7 provide the parts outside the CDR3, is GPKVLQIPSHQIIDMGQMVTLNCDPVSNHLYFYWYKQILGQQMEFLVNFYNGKVMEKSKLFKDQFSVERPDGSYFTLKIQPTALEDSAVYFCASSLAWGSYEQYFGPGTRLTVL.

A word on this clone: Genes and germline are mouse. The read gets to within 1 residue of the CDR3 end, and the germline J gene fills in the rest. The chain has TRBV12-2 and TRBJ2-3; 12 bases are shared with TRBD2. The CDR3 runs 16 residues. With V trimmed by 3 bases and J by 6 bases, 9 bases remained unmatched. Germline V gives CDR1 SGHLS, CDR2 HYDKME. CDR3 protein: CASSASTGGAPETLYF. CDR3 DNA (partial): TGTGCCAGCTCTGCTTCGACTGGGGGGGCGCCGGAAACGCTGTAT.

A remark on this clone: The germline and genes are mouse ones. Read sequence stops 1 residue before the CDR3 end, and the germline J gene provides the missing end. The chain carries TRBV23 and TRBJ1-4; the table gives TRBD1 as D, unverified against the DNA. The CDR3 sequence is 12 residues long. Germline lookup yields CDR1 KGHTA and CDR2 FQNQQP. The sequenced CDR3 bases are TGCTCCAGCAGACAGGGGCACGAAAGATTATTT. It is translated as CSSRQGHERLF. The entire CDR3 is CSSRQGHERLFF. Based on the CDR3 plus reference TRBV23 and TRBJ1-4, the full variable domain is DAAVTQKPRYLIKMKGQEAEMKCIPEKGHTAVFWYQQKQSKELKFLIYFQNQQPLDQIDMVKERFSAVCPSSSLCSLGIRTCEAEDSALYLCSSRQGHERLFFGHGTKLSVL.

As to this clone: One base away lies a much larger clone, so this may be a sequencing read error. The gene names given are mouse names. CDR3 region: CASSTGVSNERLFF. CDR3 DNA (partial): TGTGCCAGCAGTACAGGGGTTTCCAACGAAAGATTATTT. This chain uses TRBV3 with TRBJ1-4; 7 bases fit TRBD1. The DNA ends 1 residue before the CDR3 does, and the rest of the CDR3 is filled in from the germline J gene. Trimming removed 6 bases from V and 0 bases from J; junction bases left unmatched: 1. Germline loops: CDR1 SNHLY, CDR2 FYNGKV (reference sequence). There are 14 residues in the CDR3.

Remarks on this clone: The listed genes are named as in mouse. This CDR3 is CASSLRGASGNTLYF. Partial CDR3 DNA: TGTGCCAGCAGCCTCAGGGGAGCTTCTGGAAATACGCTCTAT. J is TRBJ1-3 and V is TRBV3; D possibly corresponds to TRBD1 (6 bases). The CDR3 goes on 1 residue after the read ends, and that part is filled in from the germline J gene. The germline V gene encodes CDR1 SNHLY and CDR2 FYNGKV (reference sequence). The CDR3 has 15 residues. V was pared by 5 bases and J by 0 bases, with 11 bases between.

As regards this clone: Here the gene names and germline are mouse. The CDR3 end is not reached by the read, which stops 1 residue before it; the germline J gene fills it in. The V call is TRBV19, the J call TRBJ1-6, with 7 bases identical to TRBD1. TRBJ1-6 is flagged as an ORF with uncertain function. The CDR3 covers 14 residues. Losses at the gene ends were 3 bases for V and 4 bases for J; bases not matched to a gene: 1. Germline assignment: CDR1 FNHDT and CDR2 SITEND (reference sequence). The CDR3 reads CASSKQGYNSPLYF. CDR3 DNA (partial): TGTGCCAGCAGTAAACAGGGGTATAATTCGCCCCTCTAC.

Worth noting for this clone: Gene labels here are mouse ones. With the read ending 1 residue before the CDR3 end, the germline J gene is used to fill in that end. The chain uses TRBV23 and TRBJ2-3; the table names TRBD1, a call not compared with the DNA. Germline lookup yields CDR1 KGHTA and CDR2 FQNQQP. The CDR3 totals 15 residues. The CDR3 bases that were read are TGCTCCAGCAGTCAAGGACAAATTAGTGCAGAAACGCTGTAT. Protein product: CSSSQGQISAETLY. The CDR3 in its entirety is CSSSQGQISAETLYF.

For this clone: All gene names here are mouse names. The read terminates 1 residue ahead of where the CDR3 ends, so the germline J gene completes it. The V gene is TRBV26, the J gene TRBJ1-2; 9 nucleotides match TRBD1. In germline, CDR1 is KGHPV, CDR2 FQNQEV (reference sequence). J lost 4 bases, V lost 7 bases, and 7 bases had no gene match. The CDR3 length is 14 residues. This chain's CDR3 is CASISQGAGSDYTF. CDR3 DNA (partial): TGTGCCAGCATCTCACAGGGGGCGGGCTCCGACTACACC.

In its sample, this clone is medium-sized. Gene names are mouse gene names. The CDR3 goes on 1 residue after the read ends, and that part is filled in from the germline J gene. The V gene is TRBV23, the J gene TRBJ2-7; no DNA check was done on the table's D call, TRBD1. CDR1 and CDR2 from the germline V gene are KGHTA and FQNQQP. The CDR3 contains 14 residues. CDR3 bases read: TGCTCCAGCAGTCGGACAGGGGGGACCTATGAACAGTAC. Translation: CSSSRTGGTYEQY. The whole CDR3 region reads CSSSRTGGTYEQYF. The full variable domain, its missing parts supplied by reference TRBV23 and TRBJ2-7, is DAAVTQKPRYLIKMKGQEAEMKCIPEKGHTAVFWYQQKQSKELKFLIYFQNQQPLDQIDMVKERFSAVCPSSSLCSLGIRTCEAEDSALYLCSSSRTGGTYEQYFGPGTRLTVL.

For this clone: Gene names denote mouse genes. Read coverage stops 1 residue before the CDR3 terminus; the germline J gene supplies the remainder. The chain joins TRBV26 to TRBJ1-3, with 7 bases fitting TRBD1. This CDR3 region has 15 residues. V gave up 3 bases and J gave up 2 bases; unmatched junction bases: 4. Germline V gene sequence: CDR1 KGHPV, CDR2 FQNQEV (reference sequence). The CDR3 DNA, read in part, is TGTGCCAGCAGTCTTCGTACAGGGGCTGGAAATACGCTCTAT. It encodes CASSLRTGAGNTLY. The entire CDR3 protein is CASSLRTGAGNTLYF.

About this clone itself: Mouse gene names apply. The read ends 1 residue early relative to the CDR3; the germline J gene fills the gap. The V gene is TRBV12-2, the J gene TRBJ2-4; 7 bases agree with TRBD1. This CDR3 is 13 amino acids long. Germline V gene data show CDR1 as SGHLS and CDR2 as HYDKME. V was clipped by 4 bases and J by 5 bases; unmatched bases: 5. The sequenced CDR3 bases are TGTGCCAGCTCACGGGACAGAGGAAACACCTTGTAC. Amino acids: CASSRDRGNTLY. The CDR3 reads in full as CASSRDRGNTLYF.

With regard to this clone: Mouse names are used for the genes. The read ends 1 residue before the CDR3 terminus; that terminus is restored from the germline J gene. The chain links TRBV13-1 to TRBJ1-1; D is possibly TRBD1 (5 bases). CDR1 is NSHNY, CDR2 SYGAGN, per germline. The CDR3 runs to 13 residues. Trimming took 0 bases from V and 5 from J, leaving 8 bases between them. The CDR3 is CASSDAGQTEVFF. The DNA read from the CDR3 is TGTGCCAGCAGTGATGCAGGGCAGACAGAAGTCTTC.

About this clone: Gene names refer to mouse genes. This chain's CDR3 is CASSPGTNSGNTLYF. The sequenced part of the CDR3 DNA is TGTGCCAGCAGCCCCGGGACAAATTCTGGAAATACGCTCTAT. The genes are TRBV3 and TRBJ1-3; TRBD1 is a possible D gene (6 bases). The read ends 1 residue early relative to the CDR3; the germline J gene fills the gap. Germline CDR1 is SNHLY and CDR2 is FYNGKV (reference sequence). The CDR3 consists of 15 residues. Trimming removed 5 bases from V and 0 bases from J, with 11 bases in between.

By proportion, this clone is medium-sized. The genes are named according to mouse. The read ends 1 residue early relative to the CDR3; the germline J gene fills the gap. The chain carries TRBV4 and TRBJ2-4; 10 bases agree with TRBD2. The germline gives CDR1 LGHDT, CDR2 YNNKQL (reference sequence). The V segment lost 5 bases and the J segment 1 base; nucleotides outside the gene matches: 0. The CDR3 is 14 residues long. CDR3 region: CASSGTGGQNTLYF. The sequenced CDR3 bases are TGTGCCAGCAGCGGGACTGGGGGTCAAAACACCTTGTAC.

As regards this clone: The gene symbols are mouse symbols. Sequencing ends 1 residue short of the CDR3 end; the germline J gene provides the rest. The chain recombines TRBV3 with TRBJ1-4; TRBD1 is a possible D gene (6 bases). The V gene lost 4 bases and the J gene lost 3 bases, with 12 bases spanning the gap. Germline CDR1 and CDR2: SNHLY and FYNGKV (reference sequence). The CDR3 is made up of 15 amino acids. The CDR3 sequence is CASSSSGTTNERLFF. The CDR3 DNA, read in part, is TGTGCCAGCAGCTCCTCCGGGACAACCAACGAAAGATTATTT.